This T cell receptor (beta chain) appears in the sequencing data of a study of cytomegalovirus exposure and HLA in healthy donors. The PCR employed 60 Vbeta primers together with 13 Jbeta primers. Only in-frame clones appear in the TCRdb table, and some are missing; sequencing was by immunoSEQ multiplex PCR. The table lists about 110,000 clones, under 85% of them singletons. General observations from the study: Apparent HLA restriction characterized most CMV-associated TCR beta chains in a later analysis. Altogether, some 160 TCR beta chains were recorded as cytomegalovirus-associated.

This clone has a handful of counts. Antigen unknown. CDR1 SGHAT and CDR2 FQNNGV come from the germline V gene. V was cut by 7 bases and J by 7 bases, with 16 bases left in between. The length of the CDR3 is 13 residues. Material for sequencing was PBMCs. V and J are TRBV11-2 and TRBJ1-2; no clear D gene. This TCR was sampled from a man aged 30 to 45 in good health and CMV-seropositive. The CDR3: CASTPGGWGGYTF. As DNA, the CDR3 is TGTGCCAGCACCCCAGGAGGTTGGGGTGGCTACACCTTC.